The clone carrying this T cell receptor beta chain was seen more than once but under ten times. The antigen is undetermined. The sample originates from a study of identical twins. Study conclusions and caveats: In drawing conclusions, the study used cross-sectional statistical analysis and did not follow the same donors.

Each donor was a healthy Caucasian. TCRdb re-derived calls from the 5' RACE reads in MiXCR, one entry per CDR3 protein. The data contain hundreds of thousands of distinct CDR3 sequences, over 8.5% of them seen just once; the ten biggest clones take up more than 0.75%. CDR3 length: 13 amino acids. The V end was cut by 1 base, the J end by 7 bases, with 13 bases between. The germline V gene encodes CDR1 DFQATT and CDR2 SNEGSKA (reference sequence). The same specimen was also included in a second study, on yellow fever vaccine responses in identical twins.

The clonotype comes from a woman between 18 and 29 years old in good health. Material for sequencing was PBMCs. V usage is TRBV20-1 and J usage is TRBJ2-5; weak D call: TRBD2 (5 bases). The CDR3 spells CSARVEGPGTQYF. CDR3 nucleotide sequence: TGCAGTGCTAGAGTCGAGGGCCCTGGGACCCAGTACTTC.